The T cell receptor beta chain described here comes from a study of beta chain features in type 1 diabetes. This clone has more than one count but fewer than ten. The antigen remains undetermined. CDR3 length equals 16 residues. Germline V gives CDR1 SGDLS, CDR2 YYNGEE. Deletions cut 3 bases from V and 4 bases from J, with 17 bases between. Study results and limitations: Still unanswered here is whether HLA type influences TCRB rearrangement. Reduced insertions and increased deletions marked VDJ junctions in type 1 diabetes patients.

All of the isolated RNA was reverse transcribed, so expressed TCRB transcripts were sequenced. Clones were sequenced by immunoSEQ multiplex PCR, and TCRdb holds only the in-frame ones, with some missing. The sample shows around 400,000 clones, roughly 16% of them seen only once. Specimen: naive CD4+ T cells from blood. The TCR was taken from a woman aged 18-35 years in good health. The chain joins TRBV9 to TRBJ2-1, with D maybe TRBD2 (7 bases). This CDR3 reads CASSARGAGAYNEQFF. In nucleotides, the CDR3 is TGTGCCAGCAGCGCCCGCGGGGCGGGGGCATACAATGAGCAGTTCTTC.